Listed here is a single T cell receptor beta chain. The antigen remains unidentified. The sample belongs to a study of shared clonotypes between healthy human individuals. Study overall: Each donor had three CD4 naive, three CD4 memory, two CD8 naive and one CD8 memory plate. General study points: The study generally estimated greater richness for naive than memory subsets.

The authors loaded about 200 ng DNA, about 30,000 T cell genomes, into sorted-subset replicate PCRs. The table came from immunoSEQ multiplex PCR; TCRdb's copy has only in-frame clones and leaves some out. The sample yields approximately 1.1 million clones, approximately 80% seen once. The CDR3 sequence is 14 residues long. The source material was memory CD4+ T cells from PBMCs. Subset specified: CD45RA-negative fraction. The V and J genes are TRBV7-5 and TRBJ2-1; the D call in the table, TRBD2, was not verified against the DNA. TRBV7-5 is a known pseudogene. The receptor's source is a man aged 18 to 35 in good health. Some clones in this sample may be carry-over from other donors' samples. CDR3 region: CARSPRHYYNEQFF. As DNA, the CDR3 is TGTGCCAGAAGCCCCCGGCACTACTACAATGAGCAGTTCTTC.